Sequencing of this T cell receptor beta chain was carried out in a study of blood T cell repertoires in COVID-19. Study-level background: COVID-19 samples from acute and convalescent phases originated in the United States, Italy and Spain. The cDNA or gDNA used as material had been derived from T cells, B-cell-depleted T cells, or PBMCs.

The CDR3 sequence is 14 residues long. With 5 bases clipped from V and 9 bases from J, the junction kept 7 bases outside the gene matches. Germline CDR1 is LNHDA and CDR2 is SQIVND (reference sequence). How the authors handled the data: Amplification of reference gene primers was used by the study to estimate nucleated cell counts. Data came from immunoSEQ multiplex PCR; TCRdb stores just in-frame clones and leaves some out. V, J and clone size derive from that table, while D and trimming were established from the DNA sequence. The sample has approximately 220,000 clones; roughly 82% are singletons. This clonotype originated in a woman aged 65 to 85 with acute or convalescent COVID-19. The specimen was peripheral blood. The rearrangement links TRBV19 to TRBJ1-6; 7 bases match TRBD1. The CDR3 protein is CASSFQGDISPLHF. The CDR3 region has the DNA TGTGCCAGTAGTTTTCAGGGGGATATTTCACCCCTCCACTTT.